These T cell receptor beta chains were read from a single sample in a study of T cell responses to AZD1222 COVID-19 vaccine. Profiled with immunoSEQ multiplex PCR; TCRdb holds only in-frame clones, not every one. Among around 84,000 clones listed, approximately 86% were seen once. Sequenced material: peripheral blood, taken on day 0 of AZD1222 vaccination. The source is an adult in good health. Both conserved end residues are part of each CDR3. A D gene is named only where the DNA matches it firmly.

.,TRBV7-9,TRBJ1-3,TGTGCCAGCAGCTTCTCTATACGGAACTCTGGAAACACCATATATTTT,CASSFSIRNSGNTIYF
TRBD2,TRBV5-1,TRBJ2-3,TGCGCCAGCAGCTTCGGGACTAGCGGGACAGGGGATACGCAGTATTTT,CASSFGTSGTGDTQYF
.,TRBV28,TRBJ1-1,TGTGCCAGCAGTCCCCCAGGGGCCAGGGACACTGAAGCTTTCTTT,CASSPPGARDTEAFF
.,TRBV7-3,TRBJ2-7,TGTGCCAGCAGCCTCTCCGGGAACTCCTACGAGCAGTACTTC,CASSLSGNSYEQYF
.,TRBV10-3,TRBJ2-7,TGTGCCATCAGTGAGGGTGCAGGGCGGGAGCAGTACTTC,CAISEGAGREQYF
TRBD1,TRBV5-8,TRBJ1-4,TGTGCCAGCAGCTTTGGGACAGTTTCCCGTAATGAAAAACTGTTTTTT,CASSFGTVSRNEKLFF
TRBD2,TRBV29-1,TRBJ2-3,TGCAGCGTTTCTAGCGGGACTAGCACAGATACGCAGTATTTT,CSVSSGTSTDTQYF
.,TRBV24-1,TRBJ2-5,TGTGCCACCAGGGCAGGGGAGACCCAGTACTTC,CATRAGETQYF
.,TRBV19,TRBJ1-1,TGTGCCAGTATTTCTCCCGGGTCCGGGACTGAAGCTTTCTTT,CASISPGSGTEAFF
.,TRBV6-1,TRBJ1-2,TGTGCCAGCAGTGACGACGGCTATGGCTACACCTTC,CASSDDGYGYTF
.,TRBV9,TRBJ1-2,TGTGCCAGCAGCGACGACCCGACGGATTCACTCAACTATGGCTACACCTTC,CASSDDPTDSLNYGYTF
.,TRBV27,TRBJ2-3,TGTGCCAGCAGCTTTGACGGCCTCGGCACAGATACGCAGTATTTT,CASSFDGLGTDTQYF
.,TRBV12-5,TRBJ1-2,TGTGCTAGTGACCCGCAGGGCATTGATGGCTACACCTTC,CASDPQGIDGYTF
.,TRBV18,TRBJ1-4,TGTGCCAGCTCACCCCGGGACAATAATGAAAAACTGTTTTTT,CASSPRDNNEKLFF